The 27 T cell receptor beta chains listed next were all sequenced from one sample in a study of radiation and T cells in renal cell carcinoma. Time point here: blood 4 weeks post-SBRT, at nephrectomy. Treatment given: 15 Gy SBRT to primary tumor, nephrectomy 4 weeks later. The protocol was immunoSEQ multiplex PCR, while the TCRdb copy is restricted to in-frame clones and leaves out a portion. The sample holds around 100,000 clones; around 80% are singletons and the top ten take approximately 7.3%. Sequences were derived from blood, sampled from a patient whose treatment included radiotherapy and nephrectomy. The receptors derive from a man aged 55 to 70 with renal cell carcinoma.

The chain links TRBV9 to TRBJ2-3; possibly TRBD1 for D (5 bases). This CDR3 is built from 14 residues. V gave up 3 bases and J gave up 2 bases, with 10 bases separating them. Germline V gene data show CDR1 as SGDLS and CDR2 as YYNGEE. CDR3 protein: CASSARQFTDTQYF. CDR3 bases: TGTGCCAGCAGCGCCAGACAGTTCACAGATACGCAGTATTTT.

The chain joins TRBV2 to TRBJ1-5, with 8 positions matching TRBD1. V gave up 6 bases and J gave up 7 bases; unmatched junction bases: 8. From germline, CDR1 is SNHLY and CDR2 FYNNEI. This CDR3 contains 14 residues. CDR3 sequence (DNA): TGTGCCAGCAGGAGACAGGGGTTATCACAGCCCCAGCATTTT. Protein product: CASRRQGLSQPQHF.

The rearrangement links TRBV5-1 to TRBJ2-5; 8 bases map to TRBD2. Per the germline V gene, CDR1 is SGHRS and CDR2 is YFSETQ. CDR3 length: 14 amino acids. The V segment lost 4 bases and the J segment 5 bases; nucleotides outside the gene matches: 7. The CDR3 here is CASSGLAGGETQYF. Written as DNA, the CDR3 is TGCGCCAGCAGCGGTCTAGCGGGCGGGGAGACCCAGTACTTC.

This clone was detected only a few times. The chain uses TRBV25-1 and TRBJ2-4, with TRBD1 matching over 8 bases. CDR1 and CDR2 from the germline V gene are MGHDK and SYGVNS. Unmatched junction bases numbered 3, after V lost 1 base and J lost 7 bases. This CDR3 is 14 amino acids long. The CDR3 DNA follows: TGTGCCAGCAGTGAATCCCAGGGGGCCAACATTCAGTACTTC. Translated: CASSESQGANIQYF.

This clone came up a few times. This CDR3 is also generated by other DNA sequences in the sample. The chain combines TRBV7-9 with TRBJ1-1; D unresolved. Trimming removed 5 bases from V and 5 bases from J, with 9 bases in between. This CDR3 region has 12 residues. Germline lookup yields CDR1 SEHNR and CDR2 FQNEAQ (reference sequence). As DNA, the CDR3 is TGTGCCAGCAGCCCCTTGGGAACTGAAGCTTTCTTT. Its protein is CASSPLGTEAFF.

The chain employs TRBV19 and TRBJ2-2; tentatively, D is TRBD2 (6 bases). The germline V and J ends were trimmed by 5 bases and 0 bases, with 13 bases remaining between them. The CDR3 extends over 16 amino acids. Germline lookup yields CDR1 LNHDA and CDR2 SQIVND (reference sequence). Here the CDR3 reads CASSPIAVANTGELFF. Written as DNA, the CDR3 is TGTGCCAGTAGTCCAATAGCGGTCGCGAACACCGGGGAGCTGTTTTTT.

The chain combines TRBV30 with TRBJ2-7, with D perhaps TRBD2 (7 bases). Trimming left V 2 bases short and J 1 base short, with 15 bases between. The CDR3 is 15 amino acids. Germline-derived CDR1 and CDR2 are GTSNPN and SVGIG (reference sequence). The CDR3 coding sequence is TGTGCCTGGAGTCGTAGGGGGGGTAGGTCCTACGAGCAGTACTTC. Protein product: CAWSRRGGRSYEQYF. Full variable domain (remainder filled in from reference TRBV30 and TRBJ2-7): SQTIHQWPATLVQPVGSPLSLECTVEGTSNPNLYWYRQAAGRGLQLLFYSVGIGQISSEVPQNLSASRPQDRQFILSSKKLLLSDSGFYLCAWSRRGGRSYEQYFGPGTRLTVT.

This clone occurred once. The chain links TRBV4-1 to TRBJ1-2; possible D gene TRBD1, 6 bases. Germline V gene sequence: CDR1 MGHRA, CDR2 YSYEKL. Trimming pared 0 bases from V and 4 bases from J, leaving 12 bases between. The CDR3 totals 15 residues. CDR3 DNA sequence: TGCGCCAGCAGCCAAGAAGCGGGGGGGCTCTATGGCTACACCTTC. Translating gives CASSQEAGGLYGYTF.

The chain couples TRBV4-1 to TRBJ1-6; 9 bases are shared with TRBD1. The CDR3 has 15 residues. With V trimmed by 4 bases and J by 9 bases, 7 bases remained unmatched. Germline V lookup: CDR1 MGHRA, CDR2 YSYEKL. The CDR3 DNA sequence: TGCGCCAGCAGCCCCCGGGACAGGGTTTTTTCACCCCTCCACTTT. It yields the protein CASSPRDRVFSPLHF.

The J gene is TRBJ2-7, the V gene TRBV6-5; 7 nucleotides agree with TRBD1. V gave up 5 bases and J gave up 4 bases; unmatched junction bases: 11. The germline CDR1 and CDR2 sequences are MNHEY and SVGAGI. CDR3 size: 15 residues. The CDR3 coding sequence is TGTGCCAGCAGTCGAAGGATTACAGGGGCATACGAGCAGTACTTC. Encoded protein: CASSRRITGAYEQYF.

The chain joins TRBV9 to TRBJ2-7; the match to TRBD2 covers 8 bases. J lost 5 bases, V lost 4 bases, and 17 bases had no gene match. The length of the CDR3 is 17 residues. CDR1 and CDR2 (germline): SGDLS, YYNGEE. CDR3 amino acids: CASSPRRVASGWDEQYF. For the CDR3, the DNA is TGTGCCAGCAGCCCCCGCCGGGTGGCTAGCGGGTGGGACGAGCAGTACTTC.

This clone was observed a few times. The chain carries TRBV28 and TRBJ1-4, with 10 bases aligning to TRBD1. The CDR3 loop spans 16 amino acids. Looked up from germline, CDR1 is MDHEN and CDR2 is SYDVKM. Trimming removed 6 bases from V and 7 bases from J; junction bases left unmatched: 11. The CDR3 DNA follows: TGTGCCAGCAGGAAAGGCGAGACAGGGGGCGGTGAAAAACTGTTTTTT. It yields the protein CASRKGETGGGEKLFF.

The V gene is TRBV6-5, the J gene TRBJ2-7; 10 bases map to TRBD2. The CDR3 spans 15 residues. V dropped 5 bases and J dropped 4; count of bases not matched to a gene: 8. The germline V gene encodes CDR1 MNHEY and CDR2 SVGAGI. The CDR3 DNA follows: TGTGCCAGCAGTATCACGGGACTAGCGACATACGAGCAGTACTTC. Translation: CASSITGLATYEQYF.

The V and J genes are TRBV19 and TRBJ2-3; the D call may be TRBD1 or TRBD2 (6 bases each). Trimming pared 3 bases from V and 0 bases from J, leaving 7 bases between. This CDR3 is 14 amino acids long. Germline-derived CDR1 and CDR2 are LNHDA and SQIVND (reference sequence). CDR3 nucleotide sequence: TGTGCCAGTAGTATCGGGGGCAGCACAGATACGCAGTATTTT. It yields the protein CASSIGGSTDTQYF.

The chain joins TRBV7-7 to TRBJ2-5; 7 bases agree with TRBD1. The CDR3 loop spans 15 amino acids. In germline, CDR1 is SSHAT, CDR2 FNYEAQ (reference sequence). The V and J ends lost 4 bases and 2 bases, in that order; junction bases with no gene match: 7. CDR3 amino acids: CASSYTRTGQETQYF. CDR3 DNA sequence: TGTGCCAGCAGCTACACCCGGACAGGTCAAGAGACCCAGTACTTC. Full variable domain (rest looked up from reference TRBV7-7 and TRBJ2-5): GAGVSQSPRYKVTKRGQDVTLRCDPISSHATLYWYQQALGQGPEFLTYFNYEAQPDKSGLPSDRFSAERPEGSISTLTIQRTEQRDSAMYRCASSYTRTGQETQYFGPGTRLLVL.

In DNA, the CDR3 is TGTGCCAGCAGCGCCCTGGGTAGCGGGAGCGGGAATGAGCAGTTCTTC. It yields the protein CASSALGSGSGNEQFF. The genes are TRBV7-8 and TRBJ2-1, with 9 positions matching TRBD2. Germline values: CDR1 SGHVS, CDR2 FQNEAQ. Unmatched junction bases numbered 12, after V lost 5 bases and J lost 7 bases. This CDR3 region has 16 residues.

The CDR3 is CASSSPNLTKQYF. The CDR3 nucleotides read TGTGCCAGCAGTTCACCAAACCTGACTAAGCAGTACTTC. The rearrangement joins TRBV28 to TRBJ2-7; a possible D gene is TRBD2 (5 bases). Germline CDR1 reads MDHEN; CDR2 reads SYDVKM. The CDR3 runs to 13 residues. The ends were cut back, 4 bases at V and 8 bases at J, with 15 bases in the middle. The whole variable domain, remainder taken from reference TRBV28 and TRBJ2-7, is DVKVTQSSRYLVKRTGEKVFLECVQDMDHENMFWYRQDPGLGLRLIYFSYDVKMKEKGDIPEGYSVSREKKERFSLILESASTNQTSMYLCASSSPNLTKQYFGPGTRLTVT.

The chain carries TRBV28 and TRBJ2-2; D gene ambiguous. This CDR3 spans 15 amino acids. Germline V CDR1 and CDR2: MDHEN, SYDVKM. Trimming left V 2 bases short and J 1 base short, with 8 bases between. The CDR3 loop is CASSLGGENTGELFF. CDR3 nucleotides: TGTGCCAGCAGTTTAGGCGGAGAGAACACCGGGGAGCTGTTTTTT.

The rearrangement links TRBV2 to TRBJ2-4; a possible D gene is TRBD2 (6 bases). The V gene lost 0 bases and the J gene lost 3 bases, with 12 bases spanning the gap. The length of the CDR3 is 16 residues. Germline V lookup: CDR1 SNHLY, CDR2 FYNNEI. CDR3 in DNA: TGTGCCAGCAGTGAAGCGCGGAGGGAAGTCAAAAACATTCAGTACTTC. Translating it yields CASSEARREVKNIQYF.

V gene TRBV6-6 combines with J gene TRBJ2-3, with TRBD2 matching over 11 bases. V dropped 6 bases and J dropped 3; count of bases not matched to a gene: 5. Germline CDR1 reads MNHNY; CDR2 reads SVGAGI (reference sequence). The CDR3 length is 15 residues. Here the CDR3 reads CASRSLAGGTDTQYF. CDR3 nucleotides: TGTGCCAGCAGATCCTTAGCGGGAGGGACAGATACGCAGTATTTT.

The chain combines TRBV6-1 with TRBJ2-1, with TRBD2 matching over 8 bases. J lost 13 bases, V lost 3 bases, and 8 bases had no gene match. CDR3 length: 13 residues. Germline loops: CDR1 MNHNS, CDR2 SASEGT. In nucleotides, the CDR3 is TGTGCCAGCAGTGATGCCGGGACTAGGGCACAGTTCTTC. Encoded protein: CASSDAGTRAQFF.

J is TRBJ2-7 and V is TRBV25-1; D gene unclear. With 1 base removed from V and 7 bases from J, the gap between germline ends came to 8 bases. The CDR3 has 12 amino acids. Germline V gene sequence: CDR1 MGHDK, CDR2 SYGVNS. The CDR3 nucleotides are TGTGCCAGCAGTGAATTAATGTGGGAGCAGTACTTC. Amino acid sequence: CASSELMWEQYF.

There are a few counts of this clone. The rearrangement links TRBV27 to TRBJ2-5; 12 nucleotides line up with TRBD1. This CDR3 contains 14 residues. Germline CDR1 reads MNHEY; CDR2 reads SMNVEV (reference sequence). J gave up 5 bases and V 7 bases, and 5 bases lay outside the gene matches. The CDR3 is CASTGTGGMETQYF. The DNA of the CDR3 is TGTGCCAGCACGGGGACAGGGGGCATGGAGACCCAGTACTTC.

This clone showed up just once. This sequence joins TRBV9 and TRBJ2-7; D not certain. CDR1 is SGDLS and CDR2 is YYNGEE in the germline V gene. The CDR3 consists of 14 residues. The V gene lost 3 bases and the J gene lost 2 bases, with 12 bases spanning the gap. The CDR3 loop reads CASSGSGGAYEQYF. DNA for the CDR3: TGTGCCAGCAGCGGGTCTGGTGGTGCCTACGAGCAGTACTTC.

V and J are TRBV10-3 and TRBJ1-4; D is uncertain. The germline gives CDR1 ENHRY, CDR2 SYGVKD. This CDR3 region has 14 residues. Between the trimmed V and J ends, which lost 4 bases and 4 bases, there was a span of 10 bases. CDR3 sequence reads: CAISGSGLNEKLFF. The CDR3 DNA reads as TGTGCCATCAGTGGGAGCGGCCTTAATGAAAAACTGTTTTTT.

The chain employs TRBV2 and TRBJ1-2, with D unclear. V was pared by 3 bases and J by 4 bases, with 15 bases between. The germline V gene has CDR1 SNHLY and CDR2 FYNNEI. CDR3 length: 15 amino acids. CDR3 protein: CASSDGVGLTYGYTF. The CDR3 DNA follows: TGTGCCAGCAGTGATGGGGTAGGGCTGACCTATGGCTACACCTTC.

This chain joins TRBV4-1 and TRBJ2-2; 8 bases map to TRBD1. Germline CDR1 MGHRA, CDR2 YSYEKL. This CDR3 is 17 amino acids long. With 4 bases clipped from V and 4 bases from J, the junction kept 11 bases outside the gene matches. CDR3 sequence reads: CASSRARTGLGTGELFF. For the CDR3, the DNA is TGCGCCAGCAGCCGCGCCCGGACAGGGTTAGGCACCGGGGAGCTGTTTTTT.